This T cell receptor beta chain was sequenced for a study of glioma-infiltrating T cells. Overall study results and limits: Very few CDR3 sequences were shared between tissue and blood. Gliomas, especially low-grade, showed above-expected tissue-blood divergence; non-neoplastic patients showed below.

In its sample, this clonotype was seen many times. Its target is not known. Using RNA template, CDR3s of TCR alpha and beta were amplified with iRepertoire arm-PCR. For one-step reverse transcription and amplification, about 85-400 ng of tissue mRNA or PBMC total RNA was used. One entry per CDR3 protein, called by TCRdb with MiXCR from the multiplex PCR reads. Of tens of thousands of distinct CDR3 sequences in the sample, 40% are singletons; the top ten hold more than 30%. The CDR3 covers 14 residues. V shed 5 bases, J shed 5 bases, and the junction held 9 bases outside the gene matches. Per the germline V gene, CDR1 is LGHDT and CDR2 is YNNKEL (reference sequence).

The clonotype comes from a human donor with low-grade glioma or glioblastoma, undergoing nonglioma brain surgery, or in good health (not recorded which). Sequenced material: glioma tissue, nonneoplastic brain tissue, or PBMCs (not recorded which). The V and J genes are TRBV3-1 and TRBJ2-7; 7 bases map to TRBD2. This chain's CDR3 is CASSTSERGHEQYF. CDR3 nucleotides: TGTGCCAGCAGCACTAGCGAGAGAGGCCACGAGCAGTACTTC.